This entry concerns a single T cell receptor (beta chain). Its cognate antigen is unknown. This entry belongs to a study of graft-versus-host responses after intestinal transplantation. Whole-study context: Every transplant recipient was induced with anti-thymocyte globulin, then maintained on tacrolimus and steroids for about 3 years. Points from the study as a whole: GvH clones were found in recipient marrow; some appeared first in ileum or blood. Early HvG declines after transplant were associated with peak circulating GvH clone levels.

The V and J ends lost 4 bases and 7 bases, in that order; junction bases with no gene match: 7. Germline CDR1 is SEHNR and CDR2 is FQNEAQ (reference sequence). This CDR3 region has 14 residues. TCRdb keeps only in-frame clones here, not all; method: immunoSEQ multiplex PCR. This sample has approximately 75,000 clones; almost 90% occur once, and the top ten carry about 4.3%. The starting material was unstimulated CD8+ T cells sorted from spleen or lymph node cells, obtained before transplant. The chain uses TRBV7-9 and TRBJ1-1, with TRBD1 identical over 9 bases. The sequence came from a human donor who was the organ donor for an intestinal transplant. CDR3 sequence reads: CASSYRTGGFEAFF. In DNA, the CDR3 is TGTGCCAGCAGCTACCGAACAGGGGGCTTTGAAGCTTTCTTT.